This T cell receptor (beta chain) was recovered during a study of T-cell reconstitution after alpha-beta-depleted transplantation in children (dated by TCRdb to between 2015 and 2016). Study-level background: Using TCR repertoire profiling, the study quantitatively followed how T-cell immune reconstitution unfolded in children after TCRalphabeta/CD19-depleted allogeneic hematopoietic cell transplantation.

This clonotype appeared many times. The antigen this receptor binds is unknown. Base qualities are not provided; no much larger clone lies one nucleotide away. Libraries were built with PCR. Sequencer: Illumina HiSeq 2500. To normalize quantification of the TCRbeta repertoire, the TCR libraries were built with molecular barcoding that relied on unique molecular identifiers. TCRdb's own reprocessing of the public reads used fastp at Q25 and MiXCR and kept productive beta chains. CDR3 protein duplicates are merged, each entry listing the most common genes and DNA. The sample profile shows fewer than 350,000 distinct CDR3 sequences; around 7.3% of them were found once. The top ten clonotypes cover approximately 9.6% of the sample. Broader findings and caveats from the paper: Hyperexpanded clone frequencies declined over subsequent months; after one year, T-cell counts and TCRbeta diversity were mostly attributed to newly produced T cells. The apparently early alphabetaT-cell count recovery about two months after transplant was reportedly dependent on only several hundred rapidly expanded clones derived from non-depleted graft cells. In some patients, the high TCRbeta diversity seen at day 60 was put down to recipient T cells and intrathymic progenitors that had survived conditioning.

The treatment or condition label for this specimen denotes: allogeneic hematopoietic cell transplantation with graft depleted of TCRalphabeta T cells and CD19 B cells. The children who served as transplant recipients had been given grafts of TCRalphabeta/CD19-depleted allogeneic hematopoietic cells. The CDR3 runs 15 residues from the cysteine to the phenylalanine. Just the 45-base CDR3 DNA is kept, in frame starting at base 1. The germline V and J ends show losses of 5 bases and 6 bases respectively, and no gene match explains 9 bases of the junction. The chain employs TRBV12-3 or TRBV12-4 and TRBJ2-1, with TRBD2 matching 8 junction bases. The source of this sequence is a female patient between 2 and 15 years old who had a stem cell transplant for Fanconi anemia, so the T cells may come from the graft donor. Sequenced material: peripheral blood, taken 360 days after TCRalphabeta/CD19-depleted stem cell transplant. The CDR3 amino acid sequence is: CASSESGSRSNEQFF. The DNA sequence reads TGTGCCAGCAGTGAGAGCGGGAGCCGGTCCAATGAGCAGTTCTTC.